These T cell receptor beta chains were read from a single sample in a study of PD-L1 blockade in urothelial cancer. Clones were read by immunoSEQ multiplex PCR, and TCRdb kept only the in-frame ones, dropping some. The table records 50,000 or so clones, approximately 83% of them present only once. The specimen comprised PBMCs, sampled around atezolizumab (anti-PD-L1) treatment. These receptor sequences come from a man aged 55 to 70 with urothelial cancer. Both conserved end residues are part of each CDR3. A D gene is named only where the DNA matches it firmly. Only part of the rows carry a size: once, few, many, or a class if the clone is expanded.

j_gene | abundance | d_gene | v_gene | CDR3aa | CDR3nt
TRBJ1-6 | few | NA | TRBV6-5 | CASSLGREHSPLHF | TGTGCCAGCAGCCTGGGGAGGGAGCATTCACCCCTCCACTTT
TRBJ1-3 | NA | TRBD1 | TRBV7-9 | CASSLYDRENTIYF | TGTGCCAGCAGCTTATATGACAGGGAAAACACCATATATTTT
TRBJ1-3 | NA | NA | TRBV14 | CASSQVGRRGGNTIYF | TGTGCCAGCAGCCAAGTCGGAAGGAGGGGAGGAAACACCATATATTTT
TRBJ2-7 | NA | TRBD1 | TRBV16 | CASSQSRDRGLEQYF | TGTGCCAGCAGCCAATCCCGAGACAGGGGGCTCGAGCAGTACTTC
TRBJ2-7 | NA | TRBD2 | TRBV7-9 | CASSFPGLAGVYEQYF | TGTGCCAGCAGCTTTCCGGGACTAGCGGGAGTCTACGAGCAGTACTTC
TRBJ1-2 | NA | NA | TRBV6-5 | CASSSLGRGYTF | TGTGCCAGCAGTTCCCTGGGGCGCGGCTACACCTTC
TRBJ1-2 | NA | NA | TRBV25-1 | CASSEARGYYGYTF | TGTGCCAGCAGTGAGGCACGGGGGTACTATGGCTACACCTTC
TRBJ2-2 | NA | NA | TRBV10-3 | CAISTNGELFF | TGTGCCATCAGTACTAACGGGGAGCTGTTTTTT
TRBJ1-2 | NA | NA | TRBV6-1 | CASSEASVVYGYTF | TGTGCCAGCAGTGAAGCGTCGGTTGTCTATGGCTACACCTTC
TRBJ1-3 | NA | NA | TRBV7-2 | CASSAWGGSGNTIYF | TGTGCCAGCAGCGCCTGGGGGGGCTCTGGAAACACCATATATTTT
TRBJ1-2 | NA | TRBD1 | TRBV4-2 | CASSPGTGGENNYGYTF | TGTGCCAGCAGTCCCGGGACAGGGGGCGAGAATAACTATGGCTACACCTTC
TRBJ2-7 | NA | TRBD2 | TRBV4-3 | CASSQDLVAGAPEQYF | TGCGCCAGCAGCCAAGATCTAGTAGCGGGAGCACCGGAGCAGTACTTC
TRBJ1-2 | few | NA | TRBV10-3 | CAISVTDYGYTF | TGTGCCATCAGTGTTACAGATTATGGCTACACCTTC
TRBJ2-2 | once | TRBD2 | TRBV10-3 | CAISPMGTSGGTNTGELFF | TGTGCCATCAGTCCCATGGGGACTAGCGGGGGGACGAACACCGGGGAGCTGTTTTTT
TRBJ2-7 | NA | TRBD2 | TRBV5-1 | CASTSGGTEQYF | TGCGCCAGCACCTCGGGGGGAACTGAGCAGTACTTC
TRBJ1-5 | once | TRBD1 | TRBV30 | CAWSQGTGPNQPQHF | TGTGCCTGGAGTCAAGGGACAGGACCCAATCAGCCCCAGCATTTT
TRBJ2-7 | NA | NA | TRBV10-3 | CAIRFGGSYEQYF | TGTGCCATCAGGTTCGGGGGCTCCTACGAGCAGTACTTC
TRBJ1-3 | NA | TRBD1 | TRBV2 | CASSTDRASGNTIYF | TGTGCCAGCAGTACGGACAGGGCCTCTGGAAACACCATATATTTT
TRBJ2-1 | NA | TRBD2 | TRBV5-8 | CASSLGTRTTNEQFF | TGTGCCAGCAGCTTGGGGACTAGGACTACGAATGAGCAGTTCTTC
TRBJ2-1 | NA | TRBD1 | TRBV5-4 | CASSGGQLRREQFF | TGTGCCAGCAGCGGGGGACAGCTTCGTCGTGAGCAGTTCTTC
TRBJ1-1 | NA | NA | TRBV5-1 | CASSWSGSGSTEAFF | TGCGCCAGCAGCTGGTCCGGGAGCGGGAGCACTGAAGCTTTCTTT
TRBJ2-2 | NA | TRBD1 | TRBV27 | CASSLSGQGYAGELFF | TGTGCCAGCAGTTTATCTGGACAGGGCTACGCCGGGGAGCTGTTTTTT
TRBJ1-3 | NA | NA | TRBV11-2 | CASSARQRLSSGNTIYF | TGTGCCAGCAGCGCGCGACAGCGACTCAGCTCTGGAAACACCATATATTTT